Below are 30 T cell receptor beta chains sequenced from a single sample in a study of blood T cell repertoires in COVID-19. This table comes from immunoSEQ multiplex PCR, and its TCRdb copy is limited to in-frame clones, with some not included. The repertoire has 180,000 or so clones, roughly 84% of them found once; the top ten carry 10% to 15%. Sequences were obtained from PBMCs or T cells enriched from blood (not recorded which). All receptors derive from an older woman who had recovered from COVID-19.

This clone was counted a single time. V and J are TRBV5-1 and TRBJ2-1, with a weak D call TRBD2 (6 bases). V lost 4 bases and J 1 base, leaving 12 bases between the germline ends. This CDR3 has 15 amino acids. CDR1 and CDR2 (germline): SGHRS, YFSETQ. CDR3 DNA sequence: TGCGCCAGCAGCAAGGACGGGACTTCCTACAATGAGCAGTTCTTC. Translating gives CASSKDGTSYNEQFF.

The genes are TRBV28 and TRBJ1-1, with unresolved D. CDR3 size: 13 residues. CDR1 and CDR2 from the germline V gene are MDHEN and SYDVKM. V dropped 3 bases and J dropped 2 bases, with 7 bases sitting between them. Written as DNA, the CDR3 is TGTGCCAGCAGTTTGCACAGTAACACTGAAGCTTTCTTT. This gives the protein CASSLHSNTEAFF.

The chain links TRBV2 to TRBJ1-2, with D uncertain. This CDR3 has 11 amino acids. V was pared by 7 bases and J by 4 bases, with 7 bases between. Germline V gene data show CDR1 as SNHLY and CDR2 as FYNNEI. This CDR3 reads CASNDFYGYTF. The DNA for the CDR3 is TGTGCCAGCAACGACTTCTATGGCTACACCTTC.

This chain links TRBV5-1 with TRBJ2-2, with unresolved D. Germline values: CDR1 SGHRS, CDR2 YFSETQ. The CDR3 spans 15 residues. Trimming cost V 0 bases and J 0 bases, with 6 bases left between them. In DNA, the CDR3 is TGCGCCAGCAGCTTGGACAACCCGAACACCGGGGAGCTGTTTTTT. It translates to CASSLDNPNTGELFF.

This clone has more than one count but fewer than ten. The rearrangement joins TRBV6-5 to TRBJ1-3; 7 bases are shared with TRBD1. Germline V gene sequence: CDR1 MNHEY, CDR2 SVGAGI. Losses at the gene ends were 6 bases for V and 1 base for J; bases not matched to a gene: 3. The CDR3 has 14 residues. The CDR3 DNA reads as TGTGCCAGCAGACAGGGGTTTTCTGGAAACACCATATATTTT. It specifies CASRQGFSGNTIYF.

CDR3 DNA: TGTGCCAGCAGCGTAGATCTAGGCCTAAGCACAGATACGCAGTATTTT. Translated, it gives CASSVDLGLSTDTQYF. V is TRBV9 and J is TRBJ2-3; D is unclear. Germline V gene lookup returns CDR1 SGDLS and CDR2 YYNGEE. This CDR3 is built from 16 residues. With 0 bases removed from V and 0 bases from J, the gap between germline ends came to 11 bases.

DNA of the CDR3: TGTGCCAGCAGCTTAAGTAGTCAGGCCTACGAGCAGTACTTC. It is translated as CASSLSSQAYEQYF. The chain has TRBV7-8 and TRBJ2-7; D is ambiguous. Germline CDR1 reads SGHVS; CDR2 reads FQNEAQ. V lost 2 bases and J lost 2, with 10 bases in between. This CDR3 is 14 amino acids long.

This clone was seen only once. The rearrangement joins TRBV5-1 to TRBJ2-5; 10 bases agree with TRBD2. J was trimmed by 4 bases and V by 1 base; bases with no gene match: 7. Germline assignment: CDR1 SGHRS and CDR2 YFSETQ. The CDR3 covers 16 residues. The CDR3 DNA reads TGCGCCAGCAGCTTGTCGTTAGCGGGAGGAAGAGAGACCCAGTACTTC. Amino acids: CASSLSLAGGRETQYF.

The CDR3 is CASSRRSSGRDEQFF. As DNA, the CDR3 is TGTGCCAGCTCCAGGCGGTCTAGCGGGAGGGATGAGCAGTTCTTC. The rearrangement uses TRBV18 and TRBJ2-1; 12 bases line up with TRBD2. The junction had 8 bases not matched to a gene; V was cut back by 6 bases and J by 8 bases. Germline loops: CDR1 KGHSH, CDR2 LQKENI. The CDR3 totals 15 residues.

This CDR3 is CASRLSAAANTGELFF. CDR3 in DNA: TGTGCCAGCAGGCTTAGCGCGGCAGCGAACACCGGGGAGCTGTTTTTT. The V and J genes are TRBV28 and TRBJ2-2, with D maybe TRBD2 (5 bases). Trimming removed 6 bases at V and 0 bases at J, with 14 bases between. This CDR3 has 16 amino acids. From germline, CDR1 is MDHEN and CDR2 SYDVKM. Using reference TRBV28 and TRBJ2-2 for the parts outside the CDR3, the full variable domain is DVKVTQSSRYLVKRTGEKVFLECVQDMDHENMFWYRQDPGLGLRLIYFSYDVKMKEKGDIPEGYSVSREKKERFSLILESASTNQTSMYLCASRLSAAANTGELFFGEGSRLTVL.

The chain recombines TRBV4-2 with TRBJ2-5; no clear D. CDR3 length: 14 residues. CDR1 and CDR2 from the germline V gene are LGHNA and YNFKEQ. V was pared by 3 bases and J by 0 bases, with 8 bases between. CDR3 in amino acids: CASSHGGDQETQYF. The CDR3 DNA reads TGTGCCAGCAGCCATGGTGGAGACCAAGAGACCCAGTACTTC.

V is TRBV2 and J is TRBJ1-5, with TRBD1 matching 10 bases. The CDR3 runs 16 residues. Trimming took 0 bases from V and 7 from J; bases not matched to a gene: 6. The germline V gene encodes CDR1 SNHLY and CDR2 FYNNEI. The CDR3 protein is CASSEARDRGRQPQHF. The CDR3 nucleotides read TGTGCCAGCAGTGAAGCTAGGGACAGGGGTCGACAGCCCCAGCATTTT.

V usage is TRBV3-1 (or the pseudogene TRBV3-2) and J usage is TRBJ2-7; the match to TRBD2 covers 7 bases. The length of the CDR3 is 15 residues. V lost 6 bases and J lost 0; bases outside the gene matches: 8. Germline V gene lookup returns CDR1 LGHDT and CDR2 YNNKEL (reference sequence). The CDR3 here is CASRPPSGDSYEQYF. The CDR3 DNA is TGTGCCAGCAGGCCTCCGAGCGGGGACTCCTACGAGCAGTACTTC.

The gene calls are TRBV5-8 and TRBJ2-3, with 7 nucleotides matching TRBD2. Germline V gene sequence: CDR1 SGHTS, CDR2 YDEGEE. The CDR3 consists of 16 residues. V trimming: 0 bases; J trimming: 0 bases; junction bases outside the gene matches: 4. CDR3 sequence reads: CASSLAASGSTDTQYF. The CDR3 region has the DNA TGTGCCAGCAGCTTGGCGGCTAGCGGAAGCACAGATACGCAGTATTTT. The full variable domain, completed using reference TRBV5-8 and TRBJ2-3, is EAGVTQSPTHLIKTRGQQATLRCSPISGHTSVYWYQQALGLGLQFLLWYDEGEERNRGNFPPRFSGRQFPNYSSELNVNALELEDSALYLCASSLAASGSTDTQYFGPGTRLTVL.

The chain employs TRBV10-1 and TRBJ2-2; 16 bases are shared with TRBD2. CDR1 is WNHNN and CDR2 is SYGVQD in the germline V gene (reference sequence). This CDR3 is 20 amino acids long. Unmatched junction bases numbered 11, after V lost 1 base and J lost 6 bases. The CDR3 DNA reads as TGCGCCAGCAGTGAGTTTGGGACTAGCGGGAGGGCCGGTAGGGCCGGGGAGCTGTTTTTT. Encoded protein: CASSEFGTSGRAGRAGELFF.

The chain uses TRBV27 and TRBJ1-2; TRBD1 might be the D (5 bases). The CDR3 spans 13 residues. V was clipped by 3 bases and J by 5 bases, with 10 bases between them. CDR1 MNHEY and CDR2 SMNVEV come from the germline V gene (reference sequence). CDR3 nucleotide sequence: TGTGCCAGCAGTTTGTGGGGGGGGTATGGCTACACCTTC. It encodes CASSLWGGYGYTF.

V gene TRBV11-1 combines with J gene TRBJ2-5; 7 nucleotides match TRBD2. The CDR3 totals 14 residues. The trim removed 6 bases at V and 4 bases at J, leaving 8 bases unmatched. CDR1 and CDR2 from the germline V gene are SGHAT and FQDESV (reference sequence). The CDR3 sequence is CASRRNPSGETQYF. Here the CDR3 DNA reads TGTGCCAGCAGACGAAACCCTAGCGGAGAGACCCAGTACTTC.

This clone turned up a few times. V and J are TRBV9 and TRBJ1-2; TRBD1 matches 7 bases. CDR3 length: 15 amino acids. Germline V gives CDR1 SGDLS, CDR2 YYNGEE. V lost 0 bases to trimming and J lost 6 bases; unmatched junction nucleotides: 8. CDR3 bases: TGTGCCAGCAGCGTAGATACTAATACAGGGGATGGCTACACCTTC. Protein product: CASSVDTNTGDGYTF.

CDR3 amino acids: CASSLWRQNYGYTF. The CDR3 DNA sequence: TGTGCCAGCAGCTTATGGAGACAGAACTATGGCTACACCTTC. The chain joins TRBV13 to TRBJ1-2; D possibly corresponds to TRBD1 (5 bases). The germline gives CDR1 PRHDT, CDR2 FYEKMQ (reference sequence). V was cut by 2 bases and J by 2 bases, with 9 bases left in between. The length of the CDR3 is 14 residues.

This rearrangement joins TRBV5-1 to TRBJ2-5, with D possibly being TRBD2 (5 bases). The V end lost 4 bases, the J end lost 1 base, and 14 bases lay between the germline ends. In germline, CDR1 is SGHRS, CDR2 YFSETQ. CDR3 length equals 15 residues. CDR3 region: CASSTQPGIQETQYF. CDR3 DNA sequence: TGCGCCAGCAGCACACAACCGGGAATCCAAGAGACCCAGTACTTC.

The CDR3 loop reads CASSLAGADTQYF. The CDR3 coding sequence is TGTGCCAGCTCACTGGCAGGGGCAGATACGCAGTATTTT. The chain recombines TRBV18 with TRBJ2-3; weak D call: TRBD1 (6 bases). CDR1 and CDR2 (germline): KGHSH, LQKENI. V was shortened by 4 bases and J by 4 bases, with 9 bases between the two germline ends. The CDR3 totals 13 residues.

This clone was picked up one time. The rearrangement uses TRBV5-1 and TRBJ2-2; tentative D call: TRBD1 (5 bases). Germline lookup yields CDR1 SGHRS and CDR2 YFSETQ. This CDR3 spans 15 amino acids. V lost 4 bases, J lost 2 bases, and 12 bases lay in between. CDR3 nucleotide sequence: TGCGCCAGCAGCAACCCCAGGGCCAACACCGGGGAGCTGTTTTTT. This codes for CASSNPRANTGELFF.

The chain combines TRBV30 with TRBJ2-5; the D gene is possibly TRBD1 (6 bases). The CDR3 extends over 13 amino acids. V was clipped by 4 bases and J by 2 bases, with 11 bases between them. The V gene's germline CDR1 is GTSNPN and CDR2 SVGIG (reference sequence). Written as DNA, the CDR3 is TGTGCCTGGAATAGGGGGTGGCAAGAGACCCAGTACTTC. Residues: CAWNRGWQETQYF.

The DNA of the CDR3 is TGTGCCAGCAGCCAAGATTCCCTTGGAGGGACCCAGTACTTC. Amino acid sequence: CASSQDSLGGTQYF. The chain couples TRBV3-1 (or the pseudogene TRBV3-2) to TRBJ2-5, with D possibly matching TRBD2 (5 bases). Germline loops: CDR1 LGHDT, CDR2 YNNKEL (reference sequence). Trimming took 0 bases from V and 7 from J, leaving 12 bases between them. The CDR3 has 14 residues.

As DNA, the CDR3 is TGCAGCGTAGCTACCAGGGACGAGCAGTACTTC. Amino acid sequence: CSVATRDEQYF. The chain employs TRBV29-1 and TRBJ2-7; D perhaps matches TRBD1 (5 bases). Looked up from germline, CDR1 is SQVTM and CDR2 is ANQGSEA. Trimming left V 6 bases short and J 5 bases short, with 11 bases between. The CDR3 length is 11 residues.

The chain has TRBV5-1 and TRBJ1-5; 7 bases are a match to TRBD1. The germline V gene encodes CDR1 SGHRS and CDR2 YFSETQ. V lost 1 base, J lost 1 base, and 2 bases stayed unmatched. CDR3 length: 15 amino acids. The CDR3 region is CASSLMGQSNQPQHF. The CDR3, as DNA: TGCGCCAGCAGCTTGATGGGACAGAGCAATCAGCCCCAGCATTTT. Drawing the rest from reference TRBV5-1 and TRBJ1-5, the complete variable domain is KAGVTQTPRYLIKTRGQQVTLSCSPISGHRSVSWYQQTPGQGLQFLFEYFSETQRNKGNFPGRFSGRQFSNSRSEMNVSTLELGDSALYLCASSLMGQSNQPQHFGDGTRLSIL.

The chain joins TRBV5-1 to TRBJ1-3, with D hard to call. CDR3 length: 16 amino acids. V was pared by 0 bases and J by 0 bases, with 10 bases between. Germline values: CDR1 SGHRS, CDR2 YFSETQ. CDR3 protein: CASSLDAGYSGNTIYF. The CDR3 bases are TGCGCCAGCAGCTTGGACGCAGGATACTCTGGAAACACCATATATTTT.

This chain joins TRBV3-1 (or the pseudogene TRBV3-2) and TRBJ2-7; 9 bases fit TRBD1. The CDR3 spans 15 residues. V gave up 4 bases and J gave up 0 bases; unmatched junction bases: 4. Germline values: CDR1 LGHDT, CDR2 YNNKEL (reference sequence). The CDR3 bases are TGTGCCAGCAGCCCGGGACAGGGAGGCTCCTACGAGCAGTACTTC. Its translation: CASSPGQGGSYEQYF.

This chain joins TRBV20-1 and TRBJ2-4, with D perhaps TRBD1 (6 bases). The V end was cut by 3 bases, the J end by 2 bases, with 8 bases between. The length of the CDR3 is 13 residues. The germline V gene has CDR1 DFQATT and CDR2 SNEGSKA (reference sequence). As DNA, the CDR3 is TGCAGTGCTAGTCAGGGGACCAAAAACATTCAGTACTTC. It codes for CSASQGTKNIQYF.

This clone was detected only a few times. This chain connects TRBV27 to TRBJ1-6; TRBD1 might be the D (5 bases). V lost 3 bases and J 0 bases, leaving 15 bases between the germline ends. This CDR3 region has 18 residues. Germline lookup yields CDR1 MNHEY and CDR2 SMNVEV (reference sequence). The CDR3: CASSFYGGTSSYNSPLHF. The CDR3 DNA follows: TGTGCCAGCAGTTTCTATGGGGGGACGAGCTCCTATAATTCACCCCTCCACTTT.